This is a list of T cell receptor beta chains from one sample in a study of tumor-infiltrating lymphocytes in primary liver carcinoma. Via MiXCR, TCRdb re-called the multiplex PCR reads, giving one row per CDR3 protein. The sample consists of about 310,000 distinct CDR3 sequences, more than 55% of them appearing once. Sequences were obtained from peripheral blood. The receptor source for this set is a man in his forties with primary liver carcinoma and hepatitis B virus infection. CDR3s include the opening cysteine and the closing phenylalanine or tryptophan. The order of the fields is D gene, J gene, V gene, clone size, CDR3 protein, CDR3 DNA. D genes are given only for firm matches. The size entry is marked missing in some rows and otherwise reads once, few, many or a size class.

>.|TRBJ1-2|TRBV29-1|many
CSVAAVNYGYTF
TGCAGCGTTGCAGCAGTTAACTATGGCTACACCTTC
>TRBD1|TRBJ2-2|TRBV11-2|.
CASSLGKGQGANTRELFF
TGTGCCAGCAGCTTAGGGAAAGGACAGGGCGCGAACACCAGGGAGCTGTTTTTT
>TRBD2|TRBJ2-1|TRBV11-2|.
CASNPRGTSGSSSYNEQFF
TGTGCCAGCAACCCTCGAGGGACTAGCGGCTCTAGCTCCTACAATGAGCAGTTCTTC
>.|TRBJ2-7|TRBV6-6|many
CASSYSGSTIYEQYF
TGTGCCAGCAGTTACTCGGGGTCCACAATCTACGAGCAGTACTTC
>.|TRBJ2-2|TRBV28|few
CASSTTTANTGELFF
TGTGCCAGCAGTACCACGACAGCGAACACCGGGGAGCTGTTTTTT
>.|TRBJ2-7|TRBV11-2|.
CASSYHGETSYEQYF
TGTGCCAGCAGCTATCACGGAGAAACCTCCTACGAGCAGTACTTC
>TRBD1|TRBJ2-5|TRBV10-3|.
CAISEKGYRGQETQYF
TGTGCCATCAGTGAGAAGGGCTACAGGGGGCAAGAGACCCAGTACTTC
>.|TRBJ2-3|TRBV12-3/TRBV12-4|once
CASRYGRPLRDTQYF
TGTGCCAGCAGGTACGGACGGCCACTCCGGGATACGCAGTATTTT
>TRBD1|TRBJ1-5|TRBV11-1|once
CASSLPTDRGPLGNQPQHF
TGTGCCAGCAGCTTACCAACTGACAGGGGGCCGCTTGGTAATCAGCCCCAGCATTTT
>TRBD1|TRBJ2-1|TRBV4-3|many
CASSQVRDRNNEQFF
TGCGCCAGCAGCCAAGTAAGGGACAGAAACAATGAGCAGTTCTTC
>TRBD1|TRBJ2-3|TRBV28|.
CASSRTGQGGTDTQYF
TGTGCCAGCAGTCGAACCGGACAGGGAGGCACAGATACGCAGTATTTT
>.|TRBJ2-3|TRBV12-3/TRBV12-4|.
CASGMARSTDVQYF
TGTGCCAGCGGAATGGCCCGTAGCACAGATGTGCAGTATTTT
>.|TRBJ2-1|TRBV4-1|few
CASSQGVRNEQFF
TGCGCCAGCAGCCAAGGGGTTCGCAATGAGCAGTTCTTC
>.|TRBJ1-1|TRBV5-1|.
CASSFGARQNTEAFF
TGCGCCAGCAGCTTTGGAGCTCGACAGAACACTGAAGCTTTCTTT
>.|TRBJ2-1|TRBV5-1|few
CASSLGRVSFANEQFF
TGCGCCAGCAGCTTGGGGAGGGTCAGCTTCGCGAATGAGCAGTTCTTC
>.|TRBJ2-7|TRBV11-1|.
CASRRTDYEQYF
TGTGCTAGCAGGCGGACGGACTACGAGCAGTACTTC
>TRBD1|TRBJ1-1|TRBV5-4|many
CASSLQGFTEAFF
TGTGCCAGCAGCCTACAGGGGTTCACTGAAGCTTTCTTT
>.|TRBJ2-3|TRBV6-2/TRBV6-3|.
CASSSLGVCTDTQYF
TGTGCCAGCAGTAGCCTCGGGGTGTGCACAGATACGCAGTATTTT
>.|TRBJ1-4|TRBV7-2|once
CVISLNGGPGEKLFF
TGTGTCATCAGCTTAAATGGGGGGCCGGGTGAAAAACTGTTTTTT
>.|TRBJ1-4|TRBV30|.
CALDATNEKLSF
TGTGCCTTGGATGCAACTAATGAAAAACTGTCTTTT
>.|TRBJ1-1|TRBV30|once
CALAEGSNTEAFF
TGTGCCCTAGCGGAGGGCTCGAACACTGAAGCTTTCTTT
>TRBD2|TRBJ2-7|TRBV5-1|.
CASSPGLAGASSYEQYF
TGCGCCAGCAGCCCAGGACTAGCGGGCGCTAGCTCCTACGAGCAGTACTTC
>TRBD2|TRBJ2-3|TRBV6-1|.
CASRQGLVIGTDTQYF
TGTGCCAGCCGGCAGGGACTAGTTATCGGCACAGATACGCAGTATTTT
>TRBD2|TRBJ2-5|TRBV5-1|.
CASSSLTSGSGETQYF
TGCGCCAGCAGCTCCCTGACTAGCGGGAGCGGGGAGACCCAGTACTTC
>TRBD1|TRBJ2-7|TRBV5-4|.
CATRNEGANEQYF
TGTGCCACCAGGAACGAGGGGGCCAACGAGCAGTACTTC
>.|TRBJ2-5|TRBV12-3/TRBV12-4|many
CASSLAGTETQYF
TGTGCCAGCAGTTTGGCGGGGACAGAGACCCAGTACTTC
>TRBD1|TRBJ2-1|TRBV11-2|few
CASTLDRDDEQFF
TGTGCCAGCACCTTGGACAGGGACGATGAGCAGTTCTTC
>TRBD1|TRBJ1-5|TRBV6-1|.
CASSDEGAQGDTQHF
TGTGCCAGCAGTGACGAGGGGGCGCAGGGAGATACGCAGCATTTT
>TRBD2|TRBJ2-1|TRBV5-1|few
CASRQTGTSGSNEQFF
TGCGCCAGCAGACAAACCGGGACTAGCGGATCCAATGAGCAGTTCTTC
>TRBD2|TRBJ2-5|TRBV5-4|many
CASSWSGAAGGLSEETQYF
TGTGCCAGCAGCTGGAGTGGGGCAGCGGGAGGGCTAAGCGAAGAGACCCAGTACTTC
>.|TRBJ2-5|TRBV5-4|.
CASSFMEEETQYF
TGTGCCAGCAGCTTTATGGAGGAAGAGACCCAGTACTTC
>.|TRBJ2-1|TRBV5-1|.
CASGPGQSYNEQFF
TGCGCCAGCGGCCCGGGACAAAGTTACAATGAGCAATTCTTC
>TRBD2|TRBJ2-1|TRBV6-2/TRBV6-3|many
CASSYGGSTSEQFF
TGTGCCAGCAGTTACGGCGGGAGTACCAGTGAGCAGTTCTTC
>TRBD2|TRBJ2-5|TRBV12-3/TRBV12-4|few
CASSPRVAGGETQYF
TGTGCCAGCAGCCCCCGAGTAGCGGGAGGAGAGACCCAGTACTTC
>.|TRBJ1-6|TRBV10-1|many
CASSPDGDSPLHF
TGCGCCAGCAGTCCGGACGGGGATTCACCCCTCCACTTT
>.|TRBJ2-6|TRBV4-1|many
CASSQETTGGSGANVLTF
TGCGCCAGCAGCCAAGAGACCACCGGGGGCTCTGGGGCCAACGTCCTGACTTTC
>TRBD1|TRBJ1-1|TRBV10-3|.
CAITWTGGDTEAFF
TGTGCCATCACTTGGACAGGGGGGGACACTGAAGCTTTCTTT
>.|TRBJ2-3|TRBV5-1|.
CASNGETGDTQYF
TGCGCCAGCAATGGGGAAACCGGAGATACGCAGTATTTC
>TRBD2|TRBJ2-1|TRBV11-2|.
CASSLEPGLADNEQFF
TGTGCCAGCAGCCTTGAGCCGGGACTAGCGGACAATGAGCAGTTCTTC
>.|TRBJ1-1|TRBV6-2/TRBV6-3|.
CASRVEVDTEAFF
TGTGCCAGCAGGGTTGAGGTGGACACTGAAGCTTTCTTT
>.|TRBJ2-1|TRBV6-2/TRBV6-3|.
CASNFMGGPQGEQFF
TGTGCCAGCAATTTCATGGGGGGTCCCCAAGGTGAGCAGTTCTTC
>.|TRBJ2-7|TRBV12-3/TRBV12-4|few
CASSLALRQGSYEQYF
TGTGCCAGCAGTTTAGCGCTTAGGCAGGGCTCCTACGAGCAGTACTTC
>.|TRBJ1-2|TRBV7-9|.
CASSPDTAGYTF
TGTGCCAGCAGCCCAGACACCGCCGGCTACACCTTC
>TRBD1|TRBJ2-1|TRBV6-1|many
CASSRGQGEEKFF
TGTGCCAGCAGCCGGGGACAGGGGGAGGAGAAGTTCTTC
>TRBD1|TRBJ1-2|TRBV28|.
CASLPQGARYSYTF
TGTGCCAGCCTCCCACAGGGGGCGCGCTATAGCTACACCTTC
>.|TRBJ1-1|TRBV11-1|.
CASNFGQGITEAYF
.
>.|TRBJ2-5|TRBV11-2|many
CASSLGSETQYF
TGTGCCAGCAGCCTAGGGTCGGAGACCCAGTACTTC
>.|TRBJ2-4|TRBV14|.
CASSQGGPAENIQYF
TGTGCCAGCAGCCAAGGGGGACCCGCCGAAAACATTCAGTACTTC
>.|TRBJ2-7|TRBV11-2|.
CASSFGQLYERYF
TGTGCCAGCAGCTTTGGCCAACTCTACGAGCGGTACTTC
>.|TRBJ1-5|TRBV4-1|many
CASSQGTVSNQPQHF
TGCGCCAGCAGCCAAGGGACAGTTAGCAATCAGCCCCAGCATTTT
>.|TRBJ1-1|TRBV28|.
CASSSTRAQRTETFF
TGTGCCAGCAGTTCCACAAGGGCTCAGCGGACTGAAACTTTCTTT
>TRBD2|TRBJ2-1|TRBV6-1|.
CASRAPGLVGVGEQFF
TGTGCCAGCAGGGCCCCGGGACTAGTGGGAGTAGGTGAGCAGTTCTTC
>.|TRBJ1-6|TRBV6-5|many
CASSYKGLGSYNSPLHF
TGTGCCAGCAGTTACAAGGGGCTGGGATCCTATAATTCACCCCTCCACTTT
>.|TRBJ2-5|TRBV14|.
CASSQGGAQEAQYF
TGTGCCAGCAGCCAAGGAGGCGCCCAAGAGGCCCAGTACTTC
>TRBD2|TRBJ2-1|TRBV5-1|.
CASSPTLAGGPGYNEQFF
TGCGCCAGCAGCCCCACCTTAGCGGGAGGGCCGGGATACAATGAGCAGTTCTTC
>.|TRBJ1-2|TRBV6-2/TRBV6-3|many
CASTTVGHDGYTF
TGTGCCAGCACCACGGTGGGGCACGATGGCTACACCTTC
>.|TRBJ2-1|TRBV6-5|.
CAGSPRTSRRRNEQFF
TGTGCCGGCAGTCCCCGCACTAGCAGGAGGAGGAATGAGCAGTTCTTC
>.|TRBJ2-7|TRBV6-7|.
CASIHAIAGRRTYEQYF
TGTGCCAGCATTCACGCGATTGCAGGGAGGAGAACCTACGAGCAGTACTTC